The 27 T cell receptor beta chains listed next were all sequenced from one sample in a study of blood T cells in healthy people across ages. The use of a sample-barcoded 5' primer and a J-beta primer mix characterized a second PCR of about 6 to 12 cycles. Via MiXCR, TCRdb re-called the 5' RACE reads, giving one row per CDR3 protein. The sample yields 1,500,000 or so distinct CDR3 sequences, approximately 59% seen once. Sequencing input: blood. Source of these receptors: a man younger than 35 in good health.

The chain couples TRBV11-2 to TRBJ2-5; either TRBD1 or TRBD2 may supply D (5 bases each). This CDR3 has 18 residues. The germline V gene encodes CDR1 SGHAT and CDR2 FQNNGV. V lost 6 bases and J lost 4, with 27 bases in between. CDR3 in DNA: TGTGCCAGCAGACCAGGCAGAGGCAGCGGCCCAGGGAGAGAGACCCAGTACTTC. Amino acids: CASRPGRGSGPGRETQYF.

The chain joins TRBV7-2 to TRBJ2-3; D may match TRBD1 or TRBD2 (6 bases each). Germline V lookup: CDR1 SGHTA, CDR2 FQGNSA. With 5 bases removed from V and 4 bases from J, the gap between germline ends came to 19 bases. The CDR3 loop spans 16 amino acids. The CDR3 loop reads CASSHRRGGRADTQYF. CDR3 DNA sequence: TGTGCCAGCAGCCACCGGCGAGGGGGGAGAGCAGATACGCAGTATTTT.

The chain recombines TRBV6-2 or TRBV6-3 with TRBJ2-7; possibly TRBD1 for D (5 bases). Germline V lookup: CDR1 MNHEY, CDR2 SVGEGT. Trimming cost V 0 bases and J 0 bases, with 9 bases left between them. The CDR3 runs to 15 residues. The CDR3 nucleotides are TGTGCCAGCAGTTACTCGTTCGACAGCTCCTACGAGCAGTACTTC. This encodes CASSYSFDSSYEQYF.

This CDR3 reads CASSPYRQGLDSPLHF. The CDR3, as DNA: TGCGCCAGCAGCCCCTACAGACAGGGTTTAGATTCACCCCTCCACTTT. The chain employs TRBV4-1 and TRBJ1-6; 7 bases are shared with TRBD1. The CDR3 has 16 amino acids. Germline V gene sequence: CDR1 MGHRA, CDR2 YSYEKL. J was trimmed by 8 bases and V by 4 bases; bases with no gene match: 11.

The rearrangement joins TRBV4-3 to TRBJ2-4; D call uncertain. The V end lost 4 bases, the J end lost 13 bases, and 23 bases lay between the germline ends. Germline V lookup: CDR1 LGHNA, CDR2 YSLEER. The length of the CDR3 is 15 residues. The CDR3 sequence is CASSPRGGGIYGQYF. In nucleotides, the CDR3 is TGCGCCAGCAGCCCCCGAGGTGGTGGGATCTACGGGCAGTACTTC.

V gene TRBV28 combines with J gene TRBJ2-4; either TRBD1 or TRBD2 may supply D (5 bases each). Germline assignment: CDR1 MDHEN and CDR2 SYDVKM. V was cut by 5 bases and J by 4 bases, with 9 bases left in between. The CDR3 contains 13 residues. The CDR3 loop reads CASSLWGKNIQYF. In DNA, the CDR3 is TGTGCCAGCAGTCTCTGGGGGAAAAACATTCAGTACTTC.

The V gene is TRBV7-9, the J gene TRBJ2-1; D is unresolved. With 6 bases removed from V and 6 bases from J, the gap between germline ends came to 9 bases. The CDR3 is 12 residues long. In germline, CDR1 is SEHNR, CDR2 FQNEAQ (reference sequence). The CDR3 DNA follows: TGTGCCAGCAGTACCGATTTCAATGAGCAGTTCTTC. Translated, it gives CASSTDFNEQFF.

The CDR3 is CSVGKSYEQYF. CDR3 nucleotide sequence: TGCAGCGTAGGGAAGAGCTACGAGCAGTACTTC. V usage is TRBV29-1 and J usage is TRBJ2-7; no reliable D call. This CDR3 region has 11 residues. CDR1 is SQVTM and CDR2 is ANQGSEA in the germline V gene. V lost 6 bases to trimming and J lost 3 bases, with 9 bases between them.

The CDR3 DNA reads TGCAGCGGGGAGACGGACAGATACTCTGGGAGGTTCTTC. Encoded protein: CSGETDRYSGRFF. The chain combines TRBV29-1 with TRBJ2-1; perhaps TRBD1 as D (6 bases). CDR3 size: 13 residues. Per the germline V gene, CDR1 is SQVTM and CDR2 is ANQGSEA. Deletions cut 7 bases from V and 15 bases from J, with 25 bases between.

This chain connects TRBV15 to TRBJ2-1; the D is unclear. This CDR3 region has 13 residues. V was pared by 1 base and J by 5 bases, with 6 bases between. The V gene's germline CDR1 is LNHNV and CDR2 YYDKDF (reference sequence). CDR3 in amino acids: CATSRAANNEQFF. The CDR3 nucleotides read TGTGCCACCAGCAGAGCTGCAAACAATGAGCAGTTCTTC.

This clonotype came up a few times. The chain joins TRBV20-1 to TRBJ1-6; maybe TRBD1 (5 bases). The CDR3 has 15 residues. The germline CDR1 and CDR2 sequences are DFQATT and SNEGSKA (reference sequence). The V and J ends lost 5 bases and 9 bases respectively, with 20 bases between them. CDR3 DNA: TGCAGTGCTCCCATTCGAGGTGCAGGGATTTCACCCCTCCACTTT. This gives the protein CSAPIRGAGISPLHF.

V usage is TRBV6-5 and J usage is TRBJ1-1; D is perhaps TRBD1 (5 bases). The length of the CDR3 is 13 residues. Germline values: CDR1 MNHEY, CDR2 SVGAGI. V dropped 6 bases and J dropped 1 base, with 9 bases sitting between them. The CDR3 spells CASRGHKNTEAFF. CDR3 coding DNA: TGTGCCAGCAGAGGACATAAGAACACTGAAGCTTTCTTT.

This chain connects TRBV24-1 to TRBJ2-1; 11 bases map to TRBD1. Looked up from germline, CDR1 is KGHDR and CDR2 is SFDVKD. CDR3 length: 18 amino acids. V gave up 2 bases and J gave up 4 bases; unmatched junction bases: 9. The CDR3, as DNA: TGTGCCACCAGTGATTGGGGGACAGGGGGGGTATTATACAATGAGCAGTTCTTC. This codes for CATSDWGTGGVLYNEQFF.

Of note for this clonotype: Mismatch with germline at one junction end may stem from a read error. J is TRBJ2-3 and V is TRBV15; 9 bases map to TRBD2. The CDR3 is 16 residues long. Per the germline V gene, CDR1 is LNHNV and CDR2 is YYDKDF (reference sequence). The DNA for the CDR3 is TGTGCCGCCAGGCCGCGAGTAGCGGGAGTTGGAGATACGCAGTATTTT. Translated: CAARPRVAGVGDTQYF.

The CDR3 DNA follows: TGCGCCAGCAGCCAAGGGACTCAGTTAGTAGGAGAAAAACTGTTTTTT. Translating it yields CASSQGTQLVGEKLFF. The chain uses TRBV4-3 and TRBJ1-4, with D hard to call. Germline V gene sequence: CDR1 LGHNA, CDR2 YSLEER. Trimming took off 1 base at V and 8 bases at J, with 17 bases between the two ends. This CDR3 has 16 residues.

The V and J genes are TRBV12-5 and TRBJ2-5, with unresolved D. The V end was cut by 1 base, the J end by 2 bases, with 5 bases between. Germline V lookup: CDR1 LGHNT, CDR2 FRNRAP. The CDR3 is made up of 13 amino acids. CDR3 residues: CASGLGLQETQYF. Written as DNA, the CDR3 is TGTGCTAGTGGTTTGGGTCTTCAAGAGACCCAGTACTTC.

CDR3 DNA: TGTGCCAGCAGCCCCGCCGGGACAGGGAACCTGGGTCAGTTCTTC. Translating it yields CASSPAGTGNLGQFF. This rearrangement joins TRBV7-9 to TRBJ2-1; 9 nucleotides agree with TRBD1. The CDR3 runs 15 residues. Trimming cost V 5 bases and J 13 bases; bases outside gene matches: 15. Germline V gene lookup returns CDR1 SEHNR and CDR2 FQNEAQ (reference sequence).

The gene calls are TRBV6-1 and TRBJ1-2; unclear D gene. Trimming pared 4 bases from V and 1 base from J, leaving 10 bases between. The CDR3 spans 14 residues. Per germline, CDR1 MNHNS and CDR2 SASEGT. Written as DNA, the CDR3 is TGTGCCAGCAGTGCCGGTGCTCATAACTATGGCTACACCTTC. This translates into CASSAGAHNYGYTF.

In regard to this clonotype: Germline is not matched at one junction end, which may reflect a read error. The chain recombines TRBV4-3 with TRBJ2-3, with D maybe TRBD1 (6 bases). Germline V gene sequence: CDR1 LGHNA, CDR2 YSLEER. This CDR3 is 16 amino acids long. The CDR3 DNA follows: TGCGCTAGCAGCCAAGCGGTGGGAGCATGGACAGATACGCGGTATTTT. Protein product: CASSQAVGAWTDTRYF.

This clonotype came up a few times. The chain employs TRBV15 and TRBJ2-3, with 11 bases aligning to TRBD2. Germline-derived CDR1 and CDR2 are LNHNV and YYDKDF (reference sequence). The length of the CDR3 is 17 residues. V lost 1 base and J lost 2; bases outside the gene matches: 5. The CDR3 DNA sequence: TGTGCCACCAGCAGAGGCCCGGGACTAGCGGACACAGATACGCAGTATTTT. This codes for CATSRGPGLADTDTQYF.

The gene calls are TRBV3-1 and TRBJ2-5, with 7 bases identical to TRBD1. The CDR3 runs 14 residues. The germline V gene has CDR1 LGHDT and CDR2 YNNKEL (reference sequence). Trimming at V came to 8 bases and at J to 2 bases, leaving 8 bases not matched to a gene. The CDR3 protein is CASEATGLQETQYF. In nucleotides, the CDR3 is TGTGCCAGCGAAGCGACAGGGCTACAAGAGACCCAGTACTTC.

The chain joins TRBV5-1 to TRBJ2-1; a possible D gene is TRBD2 (5 bases). V was trimmed by 0 bases and J by 2 bases, leaving 18 bases between them. CDR1 is SGHRS, CDR2 YFSETQ, per germline. CDR3 length equals 18 residues. The CDR3 DNA reads as TGCGCCAGCAGCTTGGGTTTTCGGGGTAGAATAGCCTACAATGAGCAGTTCTTC. Translated: CASSLGFRGRIAYNEQFF.

This chain links TRBV5-1 with TRBJ2-3; the match to TRBD1 covers 8 bases. Germline assignment: CDR1 SGHRS and CDR2 YFSETQ. Losses at the gene ends were 0 bases for V and 6 bases for J; bases not matched to a gene: 6. The CDR3 consists of 15 residues. The CDR3 sequence is CASSLARGRVDTQYF. CDR3 bases: TGCGCCAGCAGCTTGGCCAGGGGGCGCGTGGATACGCAGTATTTT.

V is TRBV5-1 and J is TRBJ1-1; TRBD1 aligns across 7 bases. Germline values: CDR1 SGHRS, CDR2 YFSETQ. V was pared by 0 bases and J by 6 bases, with 14 bases of the junction left unmatched. This CDR3 region has 17 residues. In nucleotides, the CDR3 is TGCGCCAGCAGCTTGGCTCCAACGGGACAGAGGGGGGCTGAAGCTTTCTTT. Translated: CASSLAPTGQRGAEAFF. Full variable domain (rest looked up from reference TRBV5-1 and TRBJ1-1): KAGVTQTPRYLIKTRGQQVTLSCSPISGHRSVSWYQQTPGQGLQFLFEYFSETQRNKGNFPGRFSGRQFSNSRSEMNVSTLELGDSALYLCASSLAPTGQRGAEAFFGQGTRLTVV.

The gene calls are TRBV20-1 and TRBJ2-3, with D possibly matching TRBD2 (5 bases). V shed 0 bases and J shed 1 base, with 14 bases lying between them. The CDR3 is 16 amino acids. Germline V CDR1 and CDR2: DFQATT, SNEGSKA (reference sequence). The CDR3 protein is CSARDLGREGTDTQYF. DNA of the CDR3: TGCAGTGCTAGAGATCTGGGGAGAGAAGGCACAGATACGCAGTATTTT.

This chain connects TRBV29-1 to TRBJ2-6; the D gene could be TRBD1 or TRBD2 (5 bases each). V gave up 3 bases and J gave up 1 base, with 7 bases separating them. The CDR3 consists of 14 residues. In germline, CDR1 is SQVTM, CDR2 ANQGSEA. The CDR3 nucleotides read TGCAGCGTTGACGGGGCTTCTGGGGCCAACGTCCTGACTTTC. Its translation is CSVDGASGANVLTF.

This clonotype was seen only a few times. CDR3 DNA sequence: TGTGCCAGCAAGAACACTGAAGCTTTCTTT. Translating it yields CASKNTEAFF. The rearrangement joins TRBV6-1 to TRBJ1-1; no clear D gene. Germline lookup yields CDR1 MNHNS and CDR2 SASEGT. V was pared by 7 bases and J by 1 base, with 1 base between. This CDR3 has 10 amino acids.